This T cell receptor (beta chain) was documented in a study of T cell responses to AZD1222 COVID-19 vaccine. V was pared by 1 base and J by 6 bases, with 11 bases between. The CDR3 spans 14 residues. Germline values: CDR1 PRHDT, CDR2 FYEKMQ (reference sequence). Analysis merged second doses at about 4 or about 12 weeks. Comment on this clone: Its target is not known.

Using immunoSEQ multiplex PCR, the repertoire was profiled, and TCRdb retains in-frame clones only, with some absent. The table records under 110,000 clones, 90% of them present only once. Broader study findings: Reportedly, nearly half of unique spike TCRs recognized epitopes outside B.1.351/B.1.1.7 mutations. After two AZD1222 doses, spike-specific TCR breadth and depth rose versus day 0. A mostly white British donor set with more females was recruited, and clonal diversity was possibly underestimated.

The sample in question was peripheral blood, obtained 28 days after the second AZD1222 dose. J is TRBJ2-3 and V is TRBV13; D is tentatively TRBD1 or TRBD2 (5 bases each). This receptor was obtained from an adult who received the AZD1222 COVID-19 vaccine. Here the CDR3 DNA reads TGTGCCAGCAGCTTAGATCGGGGCGGTGATACGCAGTATTTT. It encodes CASSLDRGGDTQYF.